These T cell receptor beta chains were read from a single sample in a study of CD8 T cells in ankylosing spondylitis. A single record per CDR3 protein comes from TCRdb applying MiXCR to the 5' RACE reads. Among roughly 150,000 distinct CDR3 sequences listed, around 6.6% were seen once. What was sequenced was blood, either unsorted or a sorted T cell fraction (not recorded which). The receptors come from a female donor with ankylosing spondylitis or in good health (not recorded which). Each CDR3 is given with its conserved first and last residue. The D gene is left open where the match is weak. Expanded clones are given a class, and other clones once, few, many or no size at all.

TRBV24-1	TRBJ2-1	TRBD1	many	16	CATSDPRTGFNNEQFF	TGTGCCACCAGTGACCCCAGGACAGGGTTCAACAATGAGCAGTTCTTC
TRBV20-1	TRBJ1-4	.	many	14	CSAGDPRTNEKLFF	TGCAGTGCCGGCGACCCCCGAACTAATGAAAAACTGTTTTTT
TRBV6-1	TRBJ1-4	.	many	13	CASSGGTREKLFF	TGTGCCAGCAGTGGAGGGACCCGTGAAAAACTGTTTTTT
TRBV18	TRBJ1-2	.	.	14	CASSPPDGPYGYTF	TGTGCCAGCTCACCACCCGACGGACCCTATGGCTACACCTTC
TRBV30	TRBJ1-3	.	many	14	CAWRARDEGNTIYF	TGTGCCTGGAGAGCACGGGACGAAGGGAACACCATATATTTT
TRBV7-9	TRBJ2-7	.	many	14	CASSSISGTYEQYF	TGTGCCAGCAGCTCGATCTCGGGTACCTACGAGCAGTACTTC
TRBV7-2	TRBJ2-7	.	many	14	CASSSSGGPYEQYF	TGTGCCAGCAGCTCCAGTGGGGGGCCCTACGAGCAGTACTTC
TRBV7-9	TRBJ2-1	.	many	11	CASSLGSPQFF	TGTGCCAGCAGCTTAGGGAGCCCGCAGTTCTTC
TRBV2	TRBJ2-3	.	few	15	CASSPGTSLADTQYF	TGTGCCAGCAGTCCCGGGACTTCCCTGGCAGATACGCAGTATTTT
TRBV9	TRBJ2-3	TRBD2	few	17	CASSVGLAGTSTDTQYF	TGTGCCAGCAGCGTAGGACTAGCGGGAACTAGCACAGATACGCAGTATTTT
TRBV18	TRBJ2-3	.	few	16	CASSSRQTSQVDTQYF	TGTGCCAGCTCCTCAAGGCAGACCTCGCAGGTAGATACGCAGTATTTT
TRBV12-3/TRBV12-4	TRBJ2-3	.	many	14	CATAPGLGTDTQYF	TGTGCCACCGCGCCGGGCCTCGGCACAGATACGCAGTATTTT
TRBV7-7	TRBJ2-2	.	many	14	CASSPSWEIGELFF	TGTGCTAGCAGCCCTAGTTGGGAAATCGGGGAGCTGTTTTTT
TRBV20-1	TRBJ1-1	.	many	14	CSARDRRRGTEAFF	TGCAGTGCTAGAGATCGGAGGCGGGGAACTGAAGCTTTCTTT
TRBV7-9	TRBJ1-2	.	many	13	CATRNGGEDGYTF	TGTGCCACCCGGAACGGGGGAGAGGATGGCTACACCTTC
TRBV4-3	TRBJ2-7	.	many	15	CASSQDPGGSYEQYF	TGCGCCAGCAGCCAAGATCCGGGCGGCTCCTACGAGCAGTACTTC
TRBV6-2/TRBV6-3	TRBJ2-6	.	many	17	CATYIREFFSGANVLTF	TGTGCCACCTATATTCGGGAGTTTTTCTCTGGGGCCAACGTCCTGACTTTC
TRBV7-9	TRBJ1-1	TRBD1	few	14	CASSLGADRGEAFF	TGTGCCAGCAGCTTAGGAGCAGACAGGGGAGAAGCTTTCTTT
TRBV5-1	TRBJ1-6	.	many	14	CASTARTDDSPLHF	TGCGCCAGCACCGCTCGGACGGACGATTCACCCCTCCACTTT
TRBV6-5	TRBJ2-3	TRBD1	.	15	CASSLQGRGTDTQYF	TGTGCCAGCAGTCTACAGGGGAGAGGCACAGATACGCAGTATTTT
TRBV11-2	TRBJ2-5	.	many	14	CASSPGGVRETQYF	TGTGCCAGCAGCCCAGGAGGCGTCAGAGAGACCCAGTACTTC
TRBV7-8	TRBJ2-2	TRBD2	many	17	CASSEWGLAVNTGELFF	TGTGCCAGCAGCGAGTGGGGACTAGCGGTGAACACCGGGGAGCTGTTTTTT
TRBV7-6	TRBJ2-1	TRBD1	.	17	CASSVRQGAVGDNEQFF	TGTGCCAGCAGCGTACGACAGGGGGCGGTCGGTGACAATGAGCAGTTCTTC
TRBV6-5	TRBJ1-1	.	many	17	CASSSEIGIRGSAEAFF	TGTGCCAGCAGTTCCGAAATCGGGATAAGGGGTTCGGCTGAAGCTTTCTTT
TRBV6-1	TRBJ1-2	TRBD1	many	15	CASTYDSGGNYGYTF	TGTGCCAGCACCTACGATTCAGGGGGCAACTATGGCTACACCTTC
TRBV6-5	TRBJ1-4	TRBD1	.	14	CASRLGQGNEKLFF	TGTGCCAGCAGGTTGGGACAGGGGAATGAAAAACTGTTTTTT
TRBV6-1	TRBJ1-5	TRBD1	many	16	CASSEHLTGGRQPQHF	TGTGCCAGCAGTGAACACTTGACAGGGGGTCGGCAGCCCCAGCATTTT
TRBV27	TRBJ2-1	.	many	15	CASSLVGSTGNEQFF	TGTGCCAGCAGTTTAGTGGGGTCGACTGGAAATGAGCAGTTCTTC
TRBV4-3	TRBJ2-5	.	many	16	CASSQGGSRLGETQYF	TGCGCCAGCAGCCAAGGCGGGTCTAGGCTGGGGGAGACCCAGTACTTC
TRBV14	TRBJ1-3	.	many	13	CASSLQSGNTIYF	TGTGCCAGCAGCCTACAGTCGGGAAACACCATATATTTT
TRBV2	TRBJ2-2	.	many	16	CASSEALGTYTGELFF	TGTGCCAGCAGTGAAGCGCTCGGCACATACACCGGGGAGCTGTTTTTT
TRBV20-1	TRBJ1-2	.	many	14	CSAHVGNPNYGYTF	TGCAGTGCTCACGTGGGGAACCCTAACTATGGCTACACCTTC
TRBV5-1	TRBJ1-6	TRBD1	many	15	CASSRGTGDNSPLHF	TGCGCCAGCAGCCGAGGGACAGGGGATAATTCACCCCTCCACTTT
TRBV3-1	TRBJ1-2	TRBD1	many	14	CASSHKAGGYGYTF	TGTGCCAGCAGCCACAAGGCAGGGGGGTATGGCTACACCTTC
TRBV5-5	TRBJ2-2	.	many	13	CASSSGGQGELFF	TGTGCCAGCAGCTCGGGTGGGCAGGGGGAGCTGTTTTTT
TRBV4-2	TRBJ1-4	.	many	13	CASSQGLNEKLFF	TGTGCCAGCAGCCAGGGCCTTAATGAAAAACTGTTTTTT
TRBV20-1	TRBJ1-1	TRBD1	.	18	CSATSSLPGRGRSTEAFF	TGCAGTGCCACCTCATCCCTCCCGGGCAGGGGGAGGAGTACTGAAGCTTTCTTT
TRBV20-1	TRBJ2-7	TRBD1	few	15	CSASPGQETGYEQYF	TGCAGTGCTTCCCCCGGACAGGAGACAGGCTACGAGCAGTACTTC
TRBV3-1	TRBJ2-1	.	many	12	CASRRTDNEQFF	TGTGCCAGCAGACGGACAGACAATGAGCAGTTCTTC
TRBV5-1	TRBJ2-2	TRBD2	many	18	CASSRHQSGAANTGELFF	TGCGCCAGCAGCCGGCACCAAAGCGGGGCGGCGAACACCGGGGAGCTGTTTTTT
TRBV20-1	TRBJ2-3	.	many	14	CSAIDSPSTDTQYF	TGCAGTGCTATAGACAGCCCTAGCACAGATACGCAGTATTTT
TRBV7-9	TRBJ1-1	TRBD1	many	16	CASSLGFRGGYTEAFF	TGTGCCAGCAGCTTGGGTTTCCGAGGGGGCTACACTGAAGCTTTCTTT
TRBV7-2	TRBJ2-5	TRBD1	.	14	CASSLYRGVETQYF	TGTGCCAGCAGCTTATACAGGGGGGTAGAGACCCAGTACTTC
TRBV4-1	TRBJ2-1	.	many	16	CASSRLGPGLGNEQFF	TGCGCCAGCAGCCGCCTCGGGCCAGGTTTGGGCAATGAGCAGTTCTTC
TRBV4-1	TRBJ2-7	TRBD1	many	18	CASSQERDRANSDYEQYF	TGCGCCAGCAGCCAAGAACGGGACAGGGCTAACTCCGACTACGAGCAGTACTTC
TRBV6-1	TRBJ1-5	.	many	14	CASSPVPVYQPQHF	TGTGCCAGCAGTCCCGTCCCAGTATATCAGCCCCAGCATTTT
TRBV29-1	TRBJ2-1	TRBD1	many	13	CSVDTGGAVRQFF	TGCAGCGTTGATACAGGGGGCGCGGTGAGGCAGTTCTTC
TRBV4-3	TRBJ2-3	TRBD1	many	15	CASSQATTGADTQYF	TGCGCCAGCAGCCAAGCGACCACAGGGGCAGATACGCAGTATTTT
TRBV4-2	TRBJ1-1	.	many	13	CASSPRDTTEAFF	TGTGCCAGCAGCCCCCGGGACACCACTGAAGCTTTCTTT
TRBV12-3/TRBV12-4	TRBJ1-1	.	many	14	CASSPGTKNTEAFF	TGTGCCAGCAGTCCCGGGACAAAGAACACTGAAGCTTTCTTT
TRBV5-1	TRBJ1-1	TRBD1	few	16	CASSPDRVPMNTEAFF	TGCGCCAGCAGCCCGGACAGGGTCCCAATGAACACTGAAGCTTTCTTT
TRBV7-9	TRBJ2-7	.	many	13	CASSLGDRSEQYF	TGTGCCAGCAGCTTAGGTGACAGGAGCGAGCAGTACTTC
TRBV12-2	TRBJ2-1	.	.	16	CASREGERVFRNEQFF	TGTGCAAGTCGCGAGGGGGAGCGGGTCTTCAGAAATGAGCAGTTCTTC
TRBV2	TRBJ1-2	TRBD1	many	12	CAIQDRNYGYTF	TGTGCCATTCAGGACAGGAACTATGGCTACACCTTC
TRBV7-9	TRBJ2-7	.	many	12	CASSLAFGEQYF	TGTGCCAGCAGCTTAGCGTTCGGCGAGCAGTACTTC
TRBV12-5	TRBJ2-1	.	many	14	CASLGLLGYNEQFF	TGTGCTAGTCTAGGGTTGCTGGGGTACAATGAGCAGTTCTTC
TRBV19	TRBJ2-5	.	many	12	CASSITEETQYF	TGTGCCAGTAGTATTACAGAAGAGACCCAGTACTTC
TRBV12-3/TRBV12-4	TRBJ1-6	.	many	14	CASSLGSQNSPLHF	TGTGCCAGCAGTTTAGGCAGCCAGAATTCACCCCTCCACTTT
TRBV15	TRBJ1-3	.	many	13	CATSRDLENTIYF	TGTGCCACCAGCAGAGATTTGGAAAACACCATATATTTT
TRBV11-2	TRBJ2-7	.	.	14	CASSRKQGSGEQYF	TGTGCCAGCAGCCGAAAACAGGGATCTGGCGAGCAGTACTTC